The T cell receptor beta chain under discussion was sequenced for a study of T cell repertoires in cytomegalovirus infection. A single record per CDR3 protein comes from TCRdb applying MiXCR to the reads. Among more than 150,000 distinct CDR3 sequences listed, approximately 20% were seen once. Trimming shortened V by 2 bases and J by 11 bases, and 10 bases separated the two germline ends. The CDR3 runs 13 residues. Germline lookup yields CDR1 MNHNY and CDR2 SVGAGI (reference sequence). Sequenced: PBMCs. This clonotype was obtained from a human donor in good health (CMV status not recorded). Some clones in this sample may be carry-over from other donors' samples. The chain employs TRBV6-6 and TRBJ1-6, with TRBD1 as a possible D gene (6 bases). The DNA for the CDR3 is TGTGCCAGCAGTTACGGGGGCGGGGCACCCCTCCACTTT. Its protein is CASSYGGGAPLHF.